A selection of T cell receptor beta chains follows, all from one sample in a study of CD8+CD57+ T cells in acquired aplastic anemia. TCRdb redid the calling of the reads with MiXCR, one entry per CDR3 protein. Of under 350,000 distinct CDR3 sequences listed, 56% are singletons. The material sequenced was sorted CD4+, CD8+, or CD8+CD57+ T cells (not recorded which) from PBMCs. Every receptor here comes from a human donor with aplastic anemia. Both conserved end residues are part of each CDR3.

j_gene,v_gene,CDR3aa
TRBJ1-6,TRBV19,CASSTTGTGDNSPLHF
TRBJ2-5,TRBV20-1,CSARVSGSMETQYF
TRBJ2-5,TRBV24-1,CATSDTGPGKAQYF
TRBJ1-2,TRBV3-1,CASGAGGYGYTF
TRBJ2-2,TRBV28,CASSLGGKGRTGELFF
TRBJ1-5,TRBV7-9,CASSLATGVNQPQHF
TRBJ2-1,TRBV24-1,CATSDSGGYGNEQFF
TRBJ2-5,TRBV5-1,CASSLNGQMQETQYF
TRBJ2-3,TRBV19,CASSMRSVDTQYF
TRBJ2-5,TRBV7-8,CASSFQFLETQYF
TRBJ2-5,TRBV20-1,CSASSPTSGSGQETQYF
TRBJ1-1,TRBV10-3,CAITRTENTEAFF
TRBJ2-5,TRBV24-1,CATSDPVQGALETQYF
TRBJ2-2,TRBV29-1,CSFGVSGTGELFF
TRBJ1-5,TRBV5-1,CASSLEWDQPQHF
TRBJ1-3,TRBV2,CASSVGITYSGNTIYF